The T cell receptor (beta chain) under discussion was sequenced for a study of cytomegalovirus exposure and HLA in healthy donors (dated by TCRdb to 2015 to 2018). In terms of the full investigation: According to an earlier analysis of 587 of the donors, about 179 million T cells yielded 90 million to 130 million unique TCR beta sequences and about 300 Gb of sequence data. Typing coverage differed by locus: A, B, C, DRB1 and DQB1 were typed in about 629-640 donors, DQA1 in approximately 520, DPA1 in approximately 610, and DPB1 in roughly 450. In an earlier analysis of a few hundred of the donors, high-throughput TCR beta sequencing was used to judge whether each TCR beta V gene segment behaved as functional or pseudogenic. Class I and class II HLA loci were covered by the typing at four-digit resolution. The study profiled the T cell repertoires of more than 500 subjects by immunosequencing and related them to cytomegalovirus serostatus. The study was designed to test whether signatures of past pathogen exposure could be identified by cataloging public T cell receptors. In the later analysis, no new phenotypic data were used to find candidate immune exposures; instead, reliance was placed on TCR beta sequences and their occurrence across donors. Along with the approximately 600-subject first cohort, a separate validation cohort of some 130 different subjects was used. A later genetic analysis took genome-wide SNP genotypes for 398 of the 666 donors and used that subset as a discovery cohort. The study combined high-throughput TCR immunosequencing, statistical association of individual TCRs with disease status, and machine learning to predict cytomegalovirus infection status. Donor age, sex, ethnicity and CMV serostatus were collected together with the repertoire data. Across 300 to 400 genotyped donors of the cohort, an average of approximately 200,000 unique TCR beta nucleotide sequences per donor were sequenced, and around 19% of those sequences were non-productive. Roughly 300 gigabases of sequencing data and 75 million to 85 million unique TCR sequences made up an early release that covered approximately 700 HLA-typed donors. Four or five DR-DQ haplotypes were handled as single units for association and clustering because linkage in the cohort was strong. Of the approximately 400 genotyped donors, roughly 76% were placed in the genetic ancestry cluster associated with self-reported Caucasian donors. A later analysis re-examined previously published TCR beta repertoires from 600 to 700 donors and added high-resolution HLA genotyping to investigate patterns of TCR occurrence. Every repertoire in the discovery cohort had been generated on one and the same sequencing platform.

To note about this clone: Its recognized antigen is unknown. No much larger clone exists at a distance of one base, and base qualities are not known.

Overall study outcomes, separate from this receptor: In a later analysis, several top co-occurrence clusters were reported to appear linked to parvovirus B19, influenza, CMV and Epstein-Barr virus. In a later analysis, HLA-associated TCR beta chains were found to be more clonally expanded and to have lower generation probabilities than equally common non-associated chains. According to a later analysis, TCR association rates differed among HLA loci, with DRB1 alleles showing the most associated TCRs and HLA-C alleles showing the fewest. In a later genetic analysis, a missense DCLRE1C variant was associated with V-gene and J-gene trimming of TCR beta chains, and the association was replicated in an independent cohort. HLA typing was unavailable for some donors at each locus, so association tests used only the typed subset. According to a later genetic analysis, donors in an Asian-associated ancestry cluster had fewer N-insertions in productive TCRs than the approximately 700-donor mean. A cluster of highly shared sequence variants was judged likely to represent a technical artifact of the sequencing pipeline. In an earlier analysis of some 550 of the donors, most TCR beta V segments were observed in productive rearrangements about 87% or about 30% of the time, broadly matching IMGT annotations. A later analysis associated about 17,000 TCR beta sequences with specific HLA alleles at a false discovery rate of 0.05. Some IMGT-functional V segments, including TRBV6-2 and TRBV6-3, could not be distinguished by the 87-base-pair reads and were therefore excluded. A few of the identified cytomegalovirus-associated TCR beta chains were confirmed in vitro to be specific for cytomegalovirus antigens. A further reported finding was that TCR beta sequences accurately predicted the HLA-A and HLA-B alleles for most subjects in the first cohort. Because counts were too low, roughly 18 rarely observed V segments, including chromosome 9 orphons, were left out of the earlier analysis of over 550 of the donors. Most TCR sequences were seen in very few donors, while some public TCRs were found in many individuals. In the study, some 180 TCR beta chains were listed as associated with cytomegalovirus. The cohort was sequenced for TCR beta chains only, and without alpha or paired-chain data the features that could be detected were limited. When HLA alleles, especially DR and DQ, strongly co-occurred, TCR associations were difficult to assign to individual alleles. The classifier was reported to diagnose cytomegalovirus status with high specificity and sensitivity in both the original cohort and the validation cohort. The presence/absence analyses assumed that sequencing depth was roughly uniform across donors, and that assumption may not be true. Linkage disequilibrium might explain the correlated functional status among segregating V segments, but an unknown experimental factor could not be ruled out. For the cohort, immune exposure information was limited to CMV serostatus. The authors suggested that the approach could potentially be extended to other disease states and immunological phenotypes. Most CMV-associated TCR beta chains appeared to be HLA-restricted in a later analysis, and the HLA associations seemed to be driven largely by CMV exposure.

From the germline V gene (reference sequence), CDR1 is MNHEY and CDR2 is SMNVEV. Spanning cysteine to phenylalanine, the CDR3 consists of 17 amino acids. Only the CDR3 region is kept as DNA, spanning 51 bases read in frame from base 1. Trimming removed 3 bases from V and 2 bases from J, leaving 17 bases between the germline ends. Libraries came from the immunoSEQ multiplex PCR assay. The multiplex PCR relied on a mix of 60 forward primers for TCR Vbeta segments and 13 reverse primers for TCR Jbeta segments. Amplification of the CDR3 region of rearranged TCR beta genes was performed with a multiplex PCR assay on genomic DNA. On the Illumina HiSeq System, the amplified TCR beta libraries were sequenced as 87-base-pair reads. The authors processed their data as follows. Across the roughly 670 repertoires, a later analysis counted about 81 million unique TCR beta chains, about 10 million of which were shared by at least two donors. To remove PCR and sequencing errors, raw reads were error-corrected and collapsed into unique sequences using a nearest-neighbor algorithm that merged closely related sequences. CDR3 sequences were aligned to IMGT reference sequences to assign V, D and J gene segments. For a sequence to be retained, a match of at least six nucleotides to both a V gene segment and a J gene segment was required. Rearrangements were called productive when the CDR3 lacked stop codons and stayed in frame with V and J; all others were non-productive. Following IMGT convention, CDR3 was defined as the stretch from the second conserved V-encoded cysteine to the conserved J-encoded phenylalanine. Sequences without an unambiguous match to a single V gene segment were excluded from the earlier analysis of about 640 of the donors. An earlier analysis of approximately 590 of the donors called V segments functional above 56.7% productive rearrangements and segregating when the between-donor standard deviation exceeded 5%. A statistical classification framework was built to diagnose cytomegalovirus status from the catalog of TCR beta chain sequences. A later analysis assigned V and J genes by comparing TCR nucleotide sequences with IMGT/GENE-DB human TR gene sequences. The TCRdist pipeline was used in a later analysis to assign CDR3 sequences and most-parsimonious VDJ recombination scenarios. In a later analysis, every TCR beta chain was defined by the combination of its CDR3 amino acid sequence and its V-gene family, and reads without a unique V-gene family were dropped. In a later analysis, 450 to 600 highly shared, low-generation-probability nucleotide sequences were removed to address suspected cross-contamination and a sequencing artifact. A later analysis calculated a clonal expansion index for each public chain from normalized within-repertoire ranks of inferred template counts. Generation probabilities in a later analysis came from a VDJ recombination model fitted to out-of-frame rearrangements, and those results were checked against IGoR. Hypergeometric tests were used in a later analysis to score TCR-TCR, TCR-HLA and TCR-CMV co-occurrence, with a repertoire-size bias correction applied to the TCR pairs. A later analysis estimated false discovery rates by permuting HLA or CMV assignments 20 times. In a later analysis, co-occurring TCRs were grouped using DBSCAN, and TCRdist sequence similarity was added for clustering within HLA-allele-positive subsets. Repertoires with fewer than 30,000 or more than 120,000 public chains were left out of co-occurrence clustering, as were five repertoires with anomalous nucleotide sharing. TCRdb provides this immuneACCESS table in a form limited to in-frame rearrangements. Some clones are lacking; in checked studies, under half of them reflect an unresolved V gene, and why the rest are absent is not known. The V and J calls and clone size are taken from that table; D and trimming were inferred from the DNA. This sample lists 150,000 to 200,000 clones; about 80% were detected once. The top ten constitute 2% to 2.5% of the sample.

The cohort comprised around 690 healthy bone marrow donors. All cohort members were sampled while nominally healthy, although unrecorded immune exposures were likely present. The donor was CMV seropositive and belonged to the group of around 300 seropositive cohort members. Each donor provided a peripheral blood sample, and peripheral blood mononuclear cells were used for TCR beta sequencing. Genomic DNA extraction from the blood cell samples was performed with the Qiagen DNeasy Blood Extraction Kit. The chain links TRBV27 with TRBJ1-5; the D gene is not confidently resolved. This TCR derives from a woman aged 30 to 39 in good health and CMV-seropositive. Material for sequencing was PBMCs. The nucleotides are TGTGCCAGCAGTTTCCTCCCAATGGGCGTTGGCAATCAGCCCCAGCATTTT. It translates to CASSFLPMGVGNQPQHF.